These T cell receptor beta chains were read from a single sample in a study of T cells in Graves' hyperthyroidism and ophthalmopathy. TCRdb ran MiXCR on the multiplex PCR reads and lists one entry per CDR3 protein. The profile shows around 340,000 distinct CDR3 sequences, about a sixth of them singletons. The source material was blood. Source of these receptors: a woman aged 30 to 39 with Graves' hyperthyroidism that later progressed to Graves' ophthalmopathy. Each CDR3 is given with its conserved first and last residue. D genes are given only for firm matches. Clone sizes are given selectively: once, few, many, or a class where the clone is expanded.

clone size	J gene	D gene	V gene	CDR3 protein	CDR3 DNA
many	TRBJ1-4	-	TRBV10-3	CAISESRTNEKLFF	TGTGCCATCAGTGAGTCTCGGACTAATGAAAAACTGTTTTTT
-	TRBJ2-3	-	TRBV30	CAWSSAGDTQYF	TGTGCCTGGAGCTCGGCTGGGGATACGCAGTATTTT
many	TRBJ2-3	-	TRBV28	CASSQDSRTDTQYF	TGTGCCAGCAGCCAGGACTCTCGCACAGATACGCAGTATTTT
many	TRBJ2-3	TRBD1	TRBV29-1	CSTRDRVLADTQYF	TGCAGCACCCGGGACAGGGTTCTCGCAGATACGCAGTATTTT
few	TRBJ2-1	-	TRBV5-1	CASSSPTLPRGEQFF	TGCGCCAGCAGCTCCCCAACACTCCCCAGGGGAGAGCAGTTCTTC
many	TRBJ2-7	-	TRBV7-9	CASSLAQWGEQYF	TGTGCCAGCAGCTTGGCACAATGGGGCGAGCAGTACTTC
many	TRBJ1-4	-	TRBV28	CASSLSTRQWVVRHIWNEKLFF	TGTGCCAGCAGTTTATCGACGAGGCAGTGGGTCGTTCGTCATATATGGAATGAAAAACTGTTTTTT
few	TRBJ1-2	TRBD1	TRBV19	CASSIGYRDRGGYTF	TGTGCCAGTAGTATTGGATACCGGGACAGGGGTGGCTACACCTTC
few	TRBJ1-3	-	TRBV9	CASSADRISGNTIYF	TGTGCCAGCAGCGCCGACAGGATCTCTGGAAACACCATATATTTT
-	TRBJ2-2	TRBD2	TRBV7-9	CASSLSPLTSGWNTGELFF	TGTGCCAGCAGCTTATCTCCATTGACTAGCGGGTGGAACACCGGGGAGCTGTTTTTT
many	TRBJ2-1	-	TRBV5-1	CASSADAYNEQFF	TGCGCCAGCAGCGCGGACGCCTACAATGAGCAGTTCTTC
many	TRBJ2-7	TRBD2	TRBV20-1	CSARPSGGRPEQYF	TGCAGTGCTAGGCCTAGCGGGGGGCGACCCGAGCAGTACTTC
-	TRBJ1-6	-	TRBV30	CAWRETEYSPLHF	TGTGCCTGGAGAGAGACTGAATATTCACCCCTCCACTTT
-	TRBJ1-2	-	TRBV9	CASSATDYGYTF	TGTGCCAGCAGCGCGACCGACTATGGCTACACCTTC
many	TRBJ2-1	TRBD2	TRBV9	CASSVRDYYNEQFF	TGTGCCAGCAGCGTCCGGGACTACTACAATGAGCAGTTCTTC
many	TRBJ1-1	-	TRBV9	CASSGSGGGVNTEAFF	TGTGCCAGCAGCGGGAGTGGCGGGGGGGTGAACACTGAAGCTTTCTTT
few	TRBJ1-6	TRBD1	TRBV20-1	CRGTGGSYNSPLHF	TGCAGGGGGACAGGGGGCTCCTATAATTCACCCCTCCACTTT
many	TRBJ2-3	-	TRBV28	CASTWGSSTDTQYF	TGTGCCAGCACTTGGGGGAGCTCCACAGATACGCAGTATTTT
many	TRBJ2-5	-	TRBV7-2	CASSLAGFETQYF	TGTGCCAGCAGCTTAGCAGGGTTTGAGACCCAGTACTTC
many	TRBJ1-2	TRBD1	TRBV29-1	CSVEDWAGGLGYTF	TGCAGCGTTGAAGATTGGGCAGGGGGACTTGGCTACACCTTC
-	TRBJ2-7	-	TRBV29-1	CSALTSSYEQYF	TGCAGCGCCCTGACAAGCTCCTACGAGCAGTACTTC
many	TRBJ2-7	TRBD1	TRBV7-9	CASSLGDRSSYEQYF	TGTGCCAGCAGCTTAGGGGACAGGAGCTCCTACGAGCAGTACTTC
many	TRBJ2-2	-	TRBV20-1	CSPVRRNTGELFF	TGCAGTCCCGTTAGGAGGAACACCGGGGAGCTGTTTTTT
-	TRBJ2-7	-	TRBV2	CVITKREASYEQYF	TGTGTCATCACCAAAAGGGAGGCCTCCTACGAGCAGTACTTC
many	TRBJ2-3	-	TRBV2	CASSGPTTVTDTQYF	TGTGCCAGCAGTGGGCCCACTACCGTCACAGATACGCAGTATTTT
many	TRBJ2-7	TRBD1	TRBV29-1	CSVEPGTGGYEQYF	TGCAGCGTTGAACCCGGGACAGGGGGCTACGAGCAGTACTTC
many	TRBJ1-1	-	TRBV30	CAWKRGLMNTEAFF	TGTGCCTGGAAAAGGGGACTCATGAACACTGAAGCTTTCTTT
-	TRBJ1-4	-	TRBV4-1	CASSQDGPGANEKLFF	TGCGCCAGCAGCCAAGATGGGCCGGGGGCTAATGAAAAACTGTTTTTT